The rows below give T cell receptor beta chains drawn from one sample of a study of CD8 T cells in ankylosing spondylitis. TCRdb analysed the 5' RACE reads with MiXCR anew, one entry per CDR3 protein. The data contain 150,000 to 200,000 distinct CDR3 sequences, approximately 12% of them singletons. The sample consisted of blood, either unsorted or a sorted T cell fraction (not recorded which). The receptor set was obtained from a female donor with ankylosing spondylitis or in good health (not recorded which). CDR3s include the opening cysteine and the closing phenylalanine or tryptophan. Fields, in order: CDR3 DNA, CDR3 protein, J gene, V gene, clone size, D gene. The D gene is left open where the match is weak. Only some rows state a clone size, as once, few, many or a class for expanded clones.

cdr3_nt: TGCGCCAGCAGCTTGGTAGGGAATGCAGATACGCAGTATTTT
cdr3_aa: CASSLVGNADTQYF
j_call: TRBJ2-3
v_call: TRBV5-1
clone_size: many
d_call: NA

cdr3_nt: TGTGCCAGCAGCTTTGATGGAAACACCATATATTTT
cdr3_aa: CASSFDGNTIYF
j_call: TRBJ1-3
v_call: TRBV7-8
clone_size: NA
d_call: NA

cdr3_nt: TGCAGTGCTAGAGAACGACACGAGCAGTACTTC
cdr3_aa: CSARERHEQYF
j_call: TRBJ2-7
v_call: TRBV20-1
clone_size: many
d_call: NA

cdr3_nt: TGTGCCAGCAGGTTCGGGGCTGGAAACACCATATATTTT
cdr3_aa: CASRFGAGNTIYF
j_call: TRBJ1-3
v_call: TRBV12-3/TRBV12-4
clone_size: NA
d_call: NA

cdr3_nt: TGTGCCAGCAGCTTAACGACCGGGACAGGCCAAGAGACCCAGTACTTC
cdr3_aa: CASSLTTGTGQETQYF
j_call: TRBJ2-5
v_call: TRBV11-2
clone_size: NA
d_call: TRBD1

cdr3_nt: TGTGCCAGCAGTCCGGGATGGGGGCGGGACTCCTACGAGCAGTACTTC
cdr3_aa: CASSPGWGRDSYEQYF
j_call: TRBJ2-7
v_call: TRBV12-3/TRBV12-4
clone_size: NA
d_call: NA

cdr3_nt: TGTGCCAGCAGTACCCCAGCGGGAGTCTCGCCCGGGGAGCTGTTTTTT
cdr3_aa: CASSTPAGVSPGELFF
j_call: TRBJ2-2
v_call: TRBV12-3/TRBV12-4
clone_size: few
d_call: TRBD2

cdr3_nt: TGCAGTGCTAGAGATTGGGCAGGGGGCGAGAATGAAAAACTGTTTTTT
cdr3_aa: CSARDWAGGENEKLFF
j_call: TRBJ1-4
v_call: TRBV20-1
clone_size: many
d_call: TRBD1

cdr3_nt: TGCAGCGTGAAACAGGGTCCAAGAAACACTGAAGCTTTCTTT
cdr3_aa: CSVKQGPRNTEAFF
j_call: TRBJ1-1
v_call: TRBV29-1
clone_size: many
d_call: NA

cdr3_nt: TGCAGTGCTAGAGAGGTTACTAGCGGCACCGGGGAGCTGTTTTTT
cdr3_aa: CSAREVTSGTGELFF
j_call: TRBJ2-2
v_call: TRBV20-1
clone_size: many
d_call: TRBD2